This T cell receptor beta chain was recorded in a study of T cells after yellow fever vaccination. This clonotype came up many times. With 6 bases removed from V and 3 bases from J, the gap between germline ends came to 12 bases. From germline, CDR1 is SGHTA and CDR2 FQGNSA. The CDR3 has 13 residues. A single record per CDR3 protein comes from TCRdb applying MiXCR to the 5' RACE reads. Here the sample spans approximately 260,000 distinct CDR3 sequences, over 10% being singletons. The specimen comprised CD4+ T cells sorted from PBMCs, sampled 45 days after the yellow fever booster vaccination. This TCR came from a man aged 25 to 45 who received the YFV17D yellow fever vaccine. The J gene is TRBJ2-7, the V gene TRBV7-2, with TRBD2 as a possible D gene (5 bases). The CDR3 DNA sequence: TGTGCCAGCAGTCTTCCGGGGAGCTACGAGCAGTACTTC. This sequence encodes CASSLPGSYEQYF.